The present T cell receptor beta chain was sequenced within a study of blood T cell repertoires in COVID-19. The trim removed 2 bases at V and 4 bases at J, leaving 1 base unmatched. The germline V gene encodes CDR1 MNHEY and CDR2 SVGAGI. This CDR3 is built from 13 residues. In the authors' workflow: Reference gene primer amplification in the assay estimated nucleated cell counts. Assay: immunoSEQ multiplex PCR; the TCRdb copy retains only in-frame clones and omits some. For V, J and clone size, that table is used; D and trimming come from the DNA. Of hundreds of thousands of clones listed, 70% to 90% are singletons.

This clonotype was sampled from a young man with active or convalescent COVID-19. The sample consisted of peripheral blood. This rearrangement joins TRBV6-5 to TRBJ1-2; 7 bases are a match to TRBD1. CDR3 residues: CASSYDRAYGYTF. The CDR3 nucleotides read TGTGCCAGCAGTTACGACAGGGCCTATGGCTACACCTTC.